This TCR beta chain comes out of a study of OX40 agonist ivuxolimab in advanced cancers. The germline V gene has CDR1 SGHAT and CDR2 FQNNGV. This CDR3 region has 15 residues. With 4 bases removed from V and 1 base from J, the gap between germline ends came to 13 bases. This table comes from immunoSEQ multiplex PCR, and its TCRdb copy is limited to in-frame clones, with some not included. The sample yields nearly 50,000 clones, about 81% seen once. Findings of the study overall: There were, on average, more expanded clones in CD8+ T cells than in CD4+. Clonal expansion from baseline to week 6 occurred in both CD4+ and CD8+ T cells. Some nonresponders likewise displayed low normalized T-cell clonal expansion.

In regard to this clone: Its antigen is still unknown.

The V call is TRBV11-2, the J call TRBJ2-5; D may be TRBD1 or TRBD2 (5 bases each). Specimen: CD4+ or CD8+ T cells sorted from blood, collected in a trial of the OX40 agonist ivuxolimab. The TCR was taken from an adult with an advanced solid tumor such as melanoma, head and neck, liver or kidney cancer. The CDR3: CASSSRGGVQETQYF. The DNA of the CDR3 is TGTGCCAGCAGCTCGCGTGGGGGAGTCCAAGAGACCCAGTACTTC.